Included here is one T cell receptor (beta chain) sequence, with context. What it binds is not known. The junction shows a germline mismatch at one end, possibly a read error. This entry is derived from a study of CD8+CD57+ T cells in acquired aplastic anemia. In the study overall: Roughly 3.2 ug was the average amount of DNA from sorted CD4+ and CD8+ cells. Whole-study results and caveats: Patient and control CD8+ Simpson's diversity was not significantly different. Roughly 31 CD8+ CDR3 sequences occurred in both the patients and the controls.

The template for TCR beta VDJ and CDR3 sequence profiling was genomic DNA. TCRdb called the reads again in MiXCR, with one record for every CDR3 protein. The sample yields 150,000 to 200,000 distinct CDR3 sequences, roughly 48% seen once. The germline V gene encodes CDR1 SGHAT and CDR2 FQNNGV. The length of the CDR3 is 16 residues. An expansion of CD8+CD57+ cells by flow cytometry had been shown in patients chosen for sequencing. There was no therapy given to any patient before the blood sampling took place. The sample taken for sequencing was sorted CD4+, CD8+, or CD8+CD57+ T cells (not recorded which) from PBMCs. V gene TRBV11-2 combines with J gene TRBJ2-1; D is unresolved. This clonotype was sampled from a human donor with aplastic anemia. For the CDR3, the DNA is TGCGCCAGCAGCTCCAATTGGCGGAGTGGGTACAATGAGCAGTTCTTC. Translation gives CASSSNWRSGYNEQFF.